Listed here is a single TCR beta chain. This sample is part of a study of early T cells in non-severe SARS-CoV-2 infection. As for the study in general: RNA in bulk from unsorted whole blood was sequenced, and chains were unpaired.

Deletions cut 3 bases from V and 5 bases from J, with 13 bases between. This CDR3 spans 14 amino acids. CDR1 and CDR2 from the germline V gene are DFQATT and SNEGSKA (reference sequence). As part of library construction, unique molecular identifiers were attached to individual cDNA molecules. MiXCR, applied by TCRdb to the 5' RACE reads, yields one record per CDR3 protein. Of around 57,000 distinct CDR3 sequences listed, 9.5% to 13% are singletons. Sequenced sample: whole blood. This chain uses TRBV20-1 with TRBJ1-4; a possible D gene is TRBD1 (6 bases). The clonotype was recovered from an adult who was a healthcare worker with PCR-confirmed SARS-CoV-2 infection or an uninfected control (not recorded which). The CDR3: CSARRAGANEKLFF. The CDR3 DNA is TGCAGTGCTAGGCGGGCAGGGGCGAATGAAAAACTGTTTTTT.